What follows are 15 T cell receptor beta chains derived from one specimen sequenced in a study of Ad26.COV2.S vaccination and SARS-CoV-2 variants. Treatment given: roughly 18 received Ad26.COV2.S at low or high dose, single or two shots; about 5 received placebo; per-sample allocation not given. The investigators took samples on day 63 after the first vaccine or placebo injection. Assay used: immunoSEQ multiplex PCR; TCRdb lists only in-frame clones, some missing. The sample yields 380,000 or so clones, 80% to 90% seen once. The specimen was peripheral blood, collected in a trial of Ad26.COV2.S vaccine versus placebo. These receptors came from a person between 18 and 65 years old who received the Ad26.COV2.S COVID-19 vaccine or a placebo.

This rearrangement joins TRBV18 to TRBJ1-2, with D perhaps matching TRBD1 (5 bases). Germline-derived CDR1 and CDR2 are KGHSH and LQKENI. The CDR3 extends over 14 amino acids. The V gene lost 3 bases and the J gene lost 6 bases, with 14 bases spanning the gap. In DNA form, the CDR3 reads TGTGCCAGCTCACCTGTTTCTCAGGGAAATGGCTACACCTTC. This gives the protein CASSPVSQGNGYTF.

The count of this clone is one. This same CDR3 is encoded by further DNA sequences in the sample. The V gene is TRBV7-2, the J gene TRBJ2-7; 7 nucleotides line up with TRBD2. V lost 1 base and J lost 0; bases outside the gene matches: 0. The CDR3 totals 14 residues. Germline values: CDR1 SGHTA, CDR2 FQGNSA. This CDR3 reads CASSLGGGSYEQYF. The CDR3 nucleotides read TGTGCCAGCAGCTTAGGGGGGGGCTCCTACGAGCAGTACTTC.

This chain joins TRBV6-6 and TRBJ2-2, with D perhaps matching TRBD2 (6 bases). This CDR3 is 14 amino acids long. V shed 11 bases and J shed 6 bases, with 19 bases lying between them. The V gene's germline CDR1 is MNHNY and CDR2 SVGAGI (reference sequence). The CDR3 coding sequence is TGTGCCGGCCAACGGGACTCTATTCCCGGGGAGCTGTTTTTT. Protein product: CAGQRDSIPGELFF.

The chain recombines TRBV6-5 with TRBJ1-3; TRBD1 is a possible D gene (5 bases). This CDR3 contains 13 residues. CDR1 and CDR2 from the germline V gene are MNHEY and SVGAGI. Trimming removed 7 bases at V and 4 bases at J, with 11 bases between. In nucleotides, the CDR3 is TGTGCCAGCACCGGGACCGCCGGAAACACCATATATTTT. Translation: CASTGTAGNTIYF.

This chain joins TRBV7-3 and TRBJ1-1; D is undetermined. V was pared by 2 bases and J by 6 bases, with 10 bases between. CDR1 and CDR2 from the germline V gene are SGHTA and FQGTGA. This CDR3 region has 13 residues. CDR3 sequence (DNA): TGTGCCAGCAGCTTACAAGGGATGGCTGAAGCTTTCTTT. This translates into CASSLQGMAEAFF. The full variable domain, in which reference TRBV7-3 and TRBJ1-1 provide the parts outside the CDR3, is GAGVSQTPSNKVTEKGKYVELRCDPISGHTALYWYRQSLGQGPEFLIYFQGTGAADDSGLPNDRFFAVRPEGSVSTLKIQRTERGDSAVYLCASSLQGMAEAFFGQGTRLTVV.

The CDR3 sequence: CASKSSDGGNTIYF. The CDR3 DNA reads TGCGCCAGCAAGTCCAGCGACGGTGGAAACACCATATATTTT. V usage is TRBV5-1 and J usage is TRBJ1-3; no definite D call. The CDR3 totals 14 residues. V was pared by 6 bases and J by 3 bases, with 13 bases between. Germline V gene lookup returns CDR1 SGHRS and CDR2 YFSETQ.

This clone was observed a single time. This sequence joins TRBV3-1 (or the pseudogene TRBV3-2) and TRBJ2-3; 9 nucleotides line up with TRBD2. The CDR3 contains 15 residues. CDR1 and CDR2 (germline): LGHDT, YNNKEL (reference sequence). With 1 base clipped from V and 3 bases from J, the junction kept 2 bases outside the gene matches. In DNA, the CDR3 is TGTGCCAGCAGCCAAGGGCGGGAGGGGACAGATACGCAGTATTTT. Protein: CASSQGREGTDTQYF.

In this sample, this clone turned up a few times. This chain joins TRBV12-3 or TRBV12-4 and TRBJ1-3, with D possibly matching TRBD1 (5 bases). V dropped 7 bases and J dropped 10 bases, with 14 bases sitting between them. The CDR3 has 12 residues. CDR3 sequence reads: CASNPGHGTIYF. As DNA, the CDR3 is TGTGCCAGCAACCCTGGACATGGAACCATATATTTT.

The rearrangement links TRBV20-1 to TRBJ2-3; no reliable D call. Trimming took 3 bases from V and 2 from J, leaving 6 bases between them. Germline V lookup: CDR1 DFQATT, CDR2 SNEGSKA (reference sequence). The CDR3 is 12 amino acids. CDR3 region: CSASTDTDTQYF. CDR3 bases: TGCAGTGCTAGTACAGACACAGATACGCAGTATTTT.

This chain uses TRBV5-1 with TRBJ2-5; 8 nucleotides match TRBD2. The CDR3 contains 14 residues. CDR1 is SGHRS, CDR2 YFSETQ, per germline. V was pared by 3 bases and J by 4 bases, with 5 bases of the junction left unmatched. CDR3 in amino acids: CASSYPGGGETQYF. CDR3 nucleotide sequence: TGCGCCAGCAGCTACCCCGGGGGGGGAGAGACCCAGTACTTC.

The V and J genes are TRBV4-3 and TRBJ1-1; TRBD1 aligns across 8 bases. This CDR3 has 15 amino acids. Per germline, CDR1 LGHNA and CDR2 YSLEER. V shed 0 bases and J 11 bases; nucleotides not matched to a gene: 11. The CDR3 coding sequence is TGCGCCAGCAGCCAAGACGGACAGGGTGTGGTAGGGGCTTTCTTT. Protein sequence: CASSQDGQGVVGAFF.

V and J are TRBV19 and TRBJ2-7; 7 nucleotides match TRBD2. CDR3 length equals 14 residues. V was clipped by 5 bases and J by 2 bases; unmatched bases: 6. Germline-derived CDR1 and CDR2 are LNHDA and SQIVND (reference sequence). CDR3 nucleotide sequence: TGTGCCAGTAGTGGACTAGTCGGCCCCTACGAGCAGTACTTC. The encoded protein is CASSGLVGPYEQYF.

This clone was seen just once. The chain has TRBV19 and TRBJ2-1; D could derive from TRBD1 or TRBD2 (5 bases each). The CDR3 is 14 amino acids. Germline-derived CDR1 and CDR2 are LNHDA and SQIVND (reference sequence). V was shortened by 4 bases and J by 7 bases, with 14 bases between the two germline ends. The CDR3 DNA reads TGTGCCAGTAGTAGGACGGGGCCTGGGAATGAGCAGTTCTTC. This encodes CASSRTGPGNEQFF.

A single count supports this clone. One end of the junction is discordant with germline, which a read error may explain. The chain links TRBV2 to TRBJ1-4, with D perhaps matching TRBD1 (5 bases). The germline V gene has CDR1 SNHLY and CDR2 FYNNEI. This CDR3 spans 13 amino acids. CDR3 in DNA: TGTGCCAGCAGTGCTCGGGGGAATGGAAAACTGTTTTTT. It is translated as CASSARGNGKLFF. The full variable domain, completed using reference TRBV2 and TRBJ1-4, is EPEVTQTPSHQVTQMGQEVILRCVPISNHLYFYWYRQILGQKVEFLVSFYNNEISEKSEIFDDQFSVERPDGSNFTLKIRSTKLEDSAMYFCASSARGNGKLFFGSGTQLSVL.

The J gene is TRBJ2-3, the V gene TRBV7-6, with D possibly matching TRBD1 (6 bases). The CDR3 sequence is 17 residues long. The germline V and J ends were trimmed by 4 bases and 0 bases, with 17 bases remaining between them. The germline V gene encodes CDR1 SGHVS and CDR2 FNYEAQ. CDR3 coding DNA: TGTGCCAGCAGCTCGGCGCCGACAGGCTACAGCACAGATACGCAGTATTTT. Translating gives CASSSAPTGYSTDTQYF. The full variable domain, its missing parts supplied by reference TRBV7-6 and TRBJ2-3, is GAGVSQSPRYKVTKRGQDVALRCDPISGHVSLYWYRQALGQGPEFLTYFNYEAQQDKSGLPNDRFSAERPEGSISTLTIQRTEQRDSAMYRCASSSAPTGYSTDTQYFGPGTRLTVL.